These 17 T cell receptor beta chains share one sample of origin, sequenced in a study of T-cell reconstitution after alpha-beta-depleted transplantation in children. TCRbeta library construction was performed incorporating unique molecular identifiers. One entry per CDR3 protein results from TCRdb running MiXCR on the PCR reads. This sample yields around 600,000 distinct CDR3 sequences, of which under 12% are seen a single time; 3.5% to 5% belongs to the top ten. The sample here was PBMCs from the stem cell graft donor, taken from the stem cell graft. The receptors stem from a human donor who donated a stem cell graft to a child with acute myeloid leukemia.

The J gene is TRBJ1-2, the V gene TRBV7-2; D is undetermined. The CDR3 length is 14 residues. Per the germline V gene, CDR1 is SGHTA and CDR2 is FQGNSA. The V end lost 2 bases, the J end lost 4 bases, and 11 bases lay between the germline ends. In DNA form, the CDR3 reads TGTGCCAGCAGCTTAATACGCCGCGCCTATGGCTACACCTTC. It codes for CASSLIRRAYGYTF.

The rearrangement joins TRBV6-5 to TRBJ2-4; D gene uncertain. This CDR3 is 15 amino acids long. Trimming stripped 8 bases from V and 5 bases from J, with 19 bases between. The germline CDR1 and CDR2 sequences are MNHEY and SVGAGI. CDR3 in DNA: TGTGCCAGCGGACGTATTGTCTTATTGCAAAACATTCAGTACTTC. This encodes CASGRIVLLQNIQYF.

This clonotype was counted at least ten times. The rearrangement joins TRBV25-1 to TRBJ1-2; D may be TRBD1 (6 bases). V lost 8 bases, J lost 3 bases, and 22 bases lay in between. Germline values: CDR1 MGHDK, CDR2 SYGVNS. This CDR3 is 16 amino acids long. CDR3 protein: CASLAQGRIGHYGYTF. The CDR3 DNA follows: TGTGCCAGCTTGGCCCAGGGGAGGATTGGCCACTATGGCTACACCTTC.

At least ten counts were recorded for this clonotype. J is TRBJ2-1 and V is TRBV4-1; 8 bases align to TRBD2. Germline V gene sequence: CDR1 MGHRA, CDR2 YSYEKL. The CDR3 loop spans 17 amino acids. Trimming removed 6 bases from V and 10 bases from J; junction bases left unmatched: 20. The CDR3 DNA reads as TGCGCCAGCAGTCAACCTCGGGGGGGGACCGCAACTCGGGAGCAGTTCTTC. This translates into CASSQPRGGTATREQFF.

This clonotype was seen only a few times. The genes are TRBV30 and TRBJ2-1; D is uncertain. Germline V gives CDR1 GTSNPN, CDR2 SVGIG (reference sequence). Between the trimmed V and J ends, which lost 5 bases and 5 bases, there was a span of 10 bases. CDR3 length: 12 amino acids. CDR3 loop: CAWYGENNEQFF. CDR3 nucleotide sequence: TGTGCCTGGTATGGAGAAAACAATGAGCAGTTCTTC.

This clonotype has more than one count but fewer than ten. The chain has TRBV6-2 or TRBV6-3 and TRBJ2-1; TRBD1 is a possible D gene (5 bases). CDR1 is MNHEY and CDR2 is SVGEGT in the germline V gene. The V end was cut by 6 bases, the J end by 4 bases, with 10 bases between. The CDR3 sequence is 13 residues long. The CDR3 sequence is CASSIRGYNEQFF. The CDR3 DNA sequence: TGTGCCAGCAGCATTAGGGGTTACAATGAGCAGTTCTTC.

In this sample, this clonotype turned up a few times. The V gene is TRBV2, the J gene TRBJ1-1; D not certain. The germline V gene has CDR1 SNHLY and CDR2 FYNNEI. The CDR3 length is 14 residues. Trimming cost V 7 bases and J 4 bases, with 16 bases left between them. CDR3 sequence (DNA): TGTGCCAGCACCCCAGTTGCATGGGGCACTGAAGCTTTCTTT. Translating it yields CASTPVAWGTEAFF.

In this sample, this clonotype turned up many times. The chain employs TRBV5-1 and TRBJ2-3, with 9 bases aligning to TRBD2. Germline trimming cut 1 base from V and 2 bases from J; bases unmatched to any gene: 2. CDR1 and CDR2 (germline): SGHRS, YFSETQ. The CDR3 totals 15 residues. The CDR3 DNA is TGCGCCAGCAGCTTGCCTAGCGGGAACACAGATACGCAGTATTTT. It translates to CASSLPSGNTDTQYF.

The rearrangement joins TRBV12-3 or TRBV12-4 to TRBJ1-2, with D possibly being TRBD1 (5 bases). The CDR3 extends over 15 amino acids. Deletions cut 5 bases from V and 4 bases from J, with 17 bases between. CDR3 protein: CASSPQGRIGYGYTF. DNA of the CDR3: TGTGCCAGCAGTCCGCAGGGTAGGATCGGCTATGGCTACACCTTC.

This clonotype was seen ten or more times. V and J are TRBV2 and TRBJ1-2; D remains unclear. Germline CDR1 and CDR2: SNHLY and FYNNEI. V was trimmed by 3 bases and J by 0 bases, leaving 8 bases between them. This CDR3 is 14 amino acids long. The CDR3 is CASSDAVANYGYTF. The CDR3 nucleotides read TGTGCCAGCAGTGATGCCGTAGCTAACTATGGCTACACCTTC. Variable domain in full (rest from reference TRBV2 and TRBJ1-2): EPEVTQTPSHQVTQMGQEVILRCVPISNHLYFYWYRQILGQKVEFLVSFYNNEISEKSEIFDDQFSVERPDGSNFTLKIRSTKLEDSAMYFCASSDAVANYGYTFGSGTRLTVV.

This clonotype was counted between two and nine times. V gene TRBV4-3 combines with J gene TRBJ1-4; 9 bases are a match to TRBD1. Trimming at V came to 4 bases and at J to 0 bases, leaving 15 bases not matched to a gene. The CDR3 length is 20 residues. CDR1 is LGHNA, CDR2 YSLEER, per germline. CDR3 coding DNA: TGCGCCAGCAGCCTCCGAGGGTCGGACAGGGGCAGTACAACTAATGAAAAACTGTTTTTT. The encoded protein is CASSLRGSDRGSTTNEKLFF.

This clonotype has more than one count but fewer than ten. For the CDR3, the DNA is TGCAGTGTTGAGCCCCCCGGGACTAGCTCCTACAATGAGCAGTTCTTC. It is translated as CSVEPPGTSSYNEQFF. The V call is TRBV20-1, the J call TRBJ2-1; 8 bases map to TRBD2. CDR3 length: 16 amino acids. Per the germline V gene, CDR1 is DFQATT and CDR2 is SNEGSKA (reference sequence). Unmatched junction bases numbered 11, after V lost 7 bases and J lost 0 bases.

The chain links TRBV20-1 to TRBJ2-3; TRBD2 aligns across 9 bases. The germline V gene has CDR1 DFQATT and CDR2 SNEGSKA (reference sequence). The CDR3 has 13 amino acids. J was trimmed by 9 bases and V by 0 bases; bases with no gene match: 4. The CDR3: CSARDTTSGTQYF. In nucleotides, the CDR3 is TGCAGTGCTAGAGACACCACTAGCGGGACGCAGTATTTT.

This clonotype came up many times. The gene calls are TRBV27 and TRBJ2-1, with 7 bases lining up with TRBD2. The CDR3 has 15 amino acids. CDR1 and CDR2 (germline): MNHEY, SMNVEV (reference sequence). Unmatched junction bases numbered 5, after V lost 2 bases and J lost 4 bases. The CDR3 here is CASSLLAEEYNEQFF. CDR3 nucleotides: TGTGCCAGCAGTTTACTAGCGGAGGAGTACAATGAGCAGTTCTTC.

This clonotype came up a few times. The gene calls are TRBV28 and TRBJ1-5; 10 bases are a match to TRBD1. The CDR3 loop spans 16 amino acids. Germline CDR1 is MDHEN and CDR2 is SYDVKM. Trimming removed 0 bases from V and 7 bases from J; junction bases left unmatched: 6. DNA for the CDR3: TGTGCCAGCAGTTTATGGGGGACAGGGGTGAGGCAGCCCCAGCATTTT. It codes for CASSLWGTGVRQPQHF.

The sample holds a few counts of this clonotype. At one boundary the junction diverges from the germline segment, which might be a read error. The chain employs TRBV7-7 and TRBJ2-5, with D perhaps given as TRBD1 or TRBD2 (5 bases each). Per germline, CDR1 SSHAT and CDR2 FNYEAQ (reference sequence). The CDR3 sequence is 14 residues long. The DNA for the CDR3 is TGTGCTAGCAGTTCCCCGGGACGTTCAGAGACCCAGTACTTC. This translates into CASSSPGRSETQYF.

At least ten counts were recorded for this clonotype. The J gene is TRBJ2-3, the V gene TRBV7-2; 11 positions agree with TRBD2. This CDR3 is built from 16 residues. Germline lookup yields CDR1 SGHTA and CDR2 FQGNSA. J gave up 4 bases and V 2 bases, and 5 bases lay outside the gene matches. CDR3 amino acids: CASSLLAGGVPDTQYF. For the CDR3, the DNA is TGTGCCAGCAGCTTACTAGCGGGAGGAGTCCCAGATACGCAGTATTTT.